This T cell receptor (beta chain) was identified in a study of blood T cell repertoires in COVID-19. This CDR3 is 21 amino acids long. Germline CDR1 reads LGHNA; CDR2 reads YSLEER. V shed 0 bases, J shed 0 bases, and the junction held 14 bases outside the gene matches. This table comes from immunoSEQ multiplex PCR, and its TCRdb copy is limited to in-frame clones, with some not included. The table lists fewer than 200,000 clones, over 80% of them singletons, with approximately 7.8% in the top ten. The chain uses TRBV4-3 and TRBJ2-2; 9 bases agree with TRBD2. This TCR came from a woman aged 60 to 75 with COVID-19, enrolled during active disease. Sequenced material: peripheral blood. The DNA of the CDR3 is TGCGCCAGCAGCCAAGATTGGACAGGAGCGGGACTAGCTTCGAACACCGGGGAGCTGTTTTTT. Translation gives CASSQDWTGAGLASNTGELFF.